Sample share makes the clone carrying this T cell receptor delta chain medium-sized. TCRdb repeated clone calling on the RT-PCR reads with CATT. The sample contains approximately 300 delta-chain clones, around 23% of which appear only once. CDR3 length equals 18 residues. The sample belongs to a study of gammadelta T cells in human blood. No V gene call was produced; the J gene was TRDJ1; TRDD3, the D gene given by the table, was not confirmed from the DNA. Source material: Vgamma9Vdelta2 gamma-delta T cells from adult blood. This clonotype was sampled from a human donor. The DNA of the CDR3 is TGTGCCATCCTACACCGGGGGATAGCAGAAATTTTCACCGATAAACTCATCTTT. This sequence encodes CAILHRGIAEIFTDKLIF.